The clone carrying this T cell receptor beta chain occurred a few times. Its antigen is still unknown. Trimming left V 0 bases short and J 4 bases short, with 9 bases between. This CDR3 contains 15 residues. From germline, CDR1 is SEHNR and CDR2 FQNEAQ (reference sequence). The record originates from a study of T-cell memory formation after mild COVID-19. Overall study findings and caveats: CD4+ clones that contracted lay mainly in CM and EM; CD8+ ones lay in EMRA.

Each CDR3 protein is one row after TCRdb ran MiXCR on the 5' RACE reads. Counted here are 400,000 to 500,000 distinct CDR3 sequences, 24% occurring once; the ten biggest clones make up around 9%. This sequence joins TRBV7-9 and TRBJ2-2, with a possible D match to TRBD1 (5 bases). The sequence derives from an adult woman who had mild COVID-19 (a few samples of this study predate the infection). Cell type and time point are not known. The sample taken for sequencing was PBMCs or a T cell subset sorted from them (not recorded which). CDR3 amino acids: CASSLAGRTTGELFF. In DNA, the CDR3 is TGTGCCAGCAGCTTAGCGGGGCGGACCACCGGGGAGCTGTTTTTT.